The 2 T cell receptor beta chains below were found in one sample sequenced in a study of blood T cell repertoires in COVID-19. This table comes from immunoSEQ multiplex PCR, and its TCRdb copy is limited to in-frame clones, with some not included. Found here are 56,000 or so clones, roughly 89% of them singletons; the top ten hold more than 40%. Specimen: peripheral blood. The receptors originated from a woman aged 60 to 75 with COVID-19, enrolled during active disease.

This sequence joins TRBV5-1 and TRBJ1-2; TRBD1 agrees at 10 bases. The CDR3 has 17 residues. Per the germline V gene, CDR1 is SGHRS and CDR2 is YFSETQ. J gave up 1 base and V 3 bases, and 9 bases lay outside the gene matches. Here the CDR3 DNA reads TGCGCCAGCAGCTCTCAAGTGGGGACAGGGGTTAACTATGGCTACACCTTC. Translated, it gives CASSSQVGTGVNYGYTF.

The chain carries TRBV7-2 and TRBJ2-5; D remains unclear. Germline CDR1 SGHTA, CDR2 FQGNSA. The ends were cut back, 5 bases at V and 5 bases at J, with 15 bases in the middle. CDR3 length: 14 amino acids. The CDR3 DNA follows: TGTGCCAGCAGCCCCTCCTTGCGCGTCGAGACCCAGTACTTC. This codes for CASSPSLRVETQYF.